The source of this T cell receptor (beta chain) is a study of immune evolution from preneoplasia to lung adenocarcinoma listed by TCRdb under 2021. Background on the whole study: HLA loss of heterozygosity was seen in roughly 6.6%, 14% and 36% of AIS, MIA and ADC lesions, and in no AAH lesions. The study profiled immune contexture across lung adenocarcinoma precursors and invasive adenocarcinoma using immune gene expression, TCR sequencing and multiplex immunofluorescence. Resected precursor lesions (AAH, AIS, MIA) and invasive adenocarcinomas were compared against paired morphologically normal lung tissue. Sample size was determined by specimen availability and not by a prior power calculation. Whole exome sequencing and methylation data from the same cohort of nodules were integrated with the immune data. The overall cohort was made up of 53 patients with pulmonary nodules who had surgical resection. The TCR sequencing data were obtained from around 46 patients. It was reported in the study that 85 to 120 samples were used for TCR sequencing. POLYSOLVER was used to infer class I HLA alleles from exome data, and LOHHLA was used to detect allele-specific HLA loss. What the research found in general, with its limitations: The highest top T cell clone frequencies were observed in normal lung, and a progressive decrease in top T cell clone frequencies appeared to occur from AAH through AIS, MIA and invasive adenocarcinoma. Findings were based on association rather than direct causation; larger cohorts with long-term follow-up and longitudinal biopsies were deemed needed. Clonality was highest in normal lung, while later-stage lesions appeared to have lower clonality but higher T cell density and diversity. Because every patient came from Japan and China, how well the results apply to Western populations was uncertain. KRAS-mutant nodules showed the highest T cell clonality compared with EGFR-mutant or double wild-type lesions.

TCR beta CDR3 regions were sequenced from DNA using the immunoSEQ hsTCRbeta Kit. The original pipeline was this. TCR sequencing data were analysed with the ImmunoSEQ Analyzer. T cell clonality was calculated on productive rearrangements as 1 minus Pielou's evenness. To measure T cell diversity, the inverse Simpson index was applied to productive templates. T cell density was expressed as TCR beta template counts normalized to usable DNA, with usable DNA estimated by amplifying and sequencing housekeeping genes. TCR metrics were compared across histologic stages using two-sided Kruskal-Wallis tests. The source is immuneACCESS, and TCRdb retained only in-frame sequences with V and J called. Part of the clones is not carried over; for the studies checked, unresolved V genes explain less than half of this, and the remainder is unexplained. V and J calls and clone size follow that table, whereas D and trimming were derived from the DNA. In all, the sample holds under 5,500 clones, and about 91% of those were seen once. Together, the top ten hold 2% to 2.5% of the sample.

Between about 2013 and 2017, the patients underwent resection in either Japan or China. Two lung cancer pathologists independently reviewed H&E slides to confirm the histologic diagnosis of every case. Premalignant or tumor cells were enriched for nucleic acid extraction by macro-dissection performed after pathologic assessment. FFPE tissue was used for DNA isolation with the AllPrep DNA/RNA FFPE Kit. Concerning this clone: Its antigen is still unknown. Per-base qualities were not stored, and no clone one base away is much larger.

CDR3 length: 17 amino acids, cysteine to phenylalanine. This entry keeps only the CDR3 DNA: 51 bases, framed from base 1. CDR1 is given as MGHRA and CDR2 as YSYEKL, both from the germline V gene. The V end loses 4 bases and the J end loses 0 bases, and a stretch of 18 bases separates them. The chain uses TRBV4-1 and TRBJ1-1; the D gene remains uncertain. Material for sequencing was FFPE lung adenocarcinoma in situ tissue. This sample's cell subset or site label indicates: preinvasive adenocarcinoma in situ (AIS). The sequence came from a person aged 55-80 years with lung adenocarcinoma. The DNA is as follows: TGCGCCAGCAGCCGCCGGGGTGAGGGAGATCTGAACACTGAAGCTTTCTTT. Protein translation: CASSRRGEGDLNTEAFF.